The 10 T cell receptor beta chains presented below share a single source sample, sequenced in a study of shared clonotypes between healthy human individuals. Repertoires were generated with immunoSEQ multiplex PCR, while TCRdb's copy carries only in-frame clones and drops some. The repertoire holds fewer than 600,000 clones, with roughly 79% as singletons. Sequencing used PBMCs. The receptor source for this set is a middle-aged woman in good health. Some clones in this sample may be carry-over from other donors' samples.

The CDR3 is CASSWLGRGEKLFF. CDR3 nucleotides: TGTGCCAGCAGTTGGCTAGGGAGGGGTGAAAAACTGTTTTTT. V gene TRBV6-6 combines with J gene TRBJ1-4; D is possibly TRBD1 (5 bases). The CDR3 covers 14 residues. The V gene lost 4 bases and the J gene lost 7 bases, with 13 bases spanning the gap. Germline lookup yields CDR1 MNHNY and CDR2 SVGAGI (reference sequence).

This clone was observed a handful of times. This chain links TRBV11-3 with TRBJ2-1; D might be TRBD1 (6 bases). V gave up 5 bases and J gave up 6 bases, with 17 bases separating them. The CDR3 covers 15 residues. Germline V gives CDR1 SGHNT, CDR2 YENEEA. CDR3 sequence: CASSHPGTLGNEQFF. CDR3 DNA: TGTGCCAGCAGCCATCCCGGGACACTGGGCAATGAGCAGTTCTTC.

CDR3 region: CASRPTGSYEQYF. The CDR3 DNA reads TGCGCCAGCAGACCGACAGGGAGCTACGAGCAGTACTTC. The V gene is TRBV10-2, the J gene TRBJ2-7; 7 bases agree with TRBD1. The CDR3 consists of 13 residues. V was pared by 6 bases and J by 3 bases, with 5 bases of the junction left unmatched. Per germline, CDR1 WSHSY and CDR2 SAAADI.

With respect to this clone: Other nucleotide sequences from this sample produce the same CDR3. V usage is TRBV18 and J usage is TRBJ2-5; D is unclear. Trimming cost V 3 bases and J 2 bases, with 7 bases left between them. The V gene's germline CDR1 is KGHSH and CDR2 LQKENI. This CDR3 comprises 13 residues. Written as DNA, the CDR3 is TGTGCCAGCTCACCGGACGCACAAGAGACCCAGTACTTC. As protein: CASSPDAQETQYF.

The chain employs TRBV9 and TRBJ2-1, with 10 bases aligning to TRBD2. With 0 bases clipped from V and 2 bases from J, the junction kept 5 bases outside the gene matches. CDR3 length equals 17 residues. Germline CDR1 is SGDLS and CDR2 is YYNGEE. In nucleotides, the CDR3 is TGTGCCAGCAGCGTAGCTATAGCGGGAGGCACCTACAATGAGCAGTTCTTC. Amino acids: CASSVAIAGGTYNEQFF.

The rearrangement uses TRBV30 and TRBJ2-7; possibly TRBD1 for D (5 bases). Germline assignment: CDR1 GTSNPN and CDR2 SVGIG (reference sequence). This CDR3 has 12 residues. V lost 6 bases and J 3 bases, leaving 12 bases between the germline ends. The CDR3 loop reads CACREINYEQYF. CDR3 coding DNA: TGTGCCTGCAGGGAAATAAACTACGAGCAGTACTTC.

The chain employs TRBV2 and TRBJ2-1, with TRBD2 matching over 8 bases. This CDR3 is 14 amino acids long. V dropped 4 bases and J dropped 8; count of bases not matched to a gene: 7. Looked up from germline, CDR1 is SNHLY and CDR2 is FYNNEI. The CDR3 sequence is CASSVTGGWDEQFF. The CDR3 DNA reads as TGTGCCAGCAGTGTGACGGGAGGGTGGGATGAGCAGTTCTTC. The full variable domain, completed using reference TRBV2 and TRBJ2-1, is EPEVTQTPSHQVTQMGQEVILRCVPISNHLYFYWYRQILGQKVEFLVSFYNNEISEKSEIFDDQFSVERPDGSNFTLKIRSTKLEDSAMYFCASSVTGGWDEQFFGPGTRLTVL.

The chain has TRBV5-4 and TRBJ1-3; possibly TRBD1 for D (6 bases). The CDR3 is 14 residues long. In germline, CDR1 is SGHNT, CDR2 YYREEE (reference sequence). Trimming pared 4 bases from V and 6 bases from J, leaving 14 bases between. CDR3 region: CASSKAGELNTIYF. The CDR3 DNA follows: TGTGCCAGCAGCAAAGCAGGGGAGCTAAACACCATATATTTT.

The chain uses TRBV18 and TRBJ2-6; D possibly matches TRBD1 or TRBD2 (5 bases each). V shed 5 bases and J shed 0 bases, with 8 bases lying between them. Per germline, CDR1 KGHSH and CDR2 LQKENI. The CDR3 consists of 15 residues. The CDR3 nucleotides read TGTGCCAGCTCAAGGGACCTCTCTGGGGCCAACGTCCTGACTTTC. This translates into CASSRDLSGANVLTF.

This clone appeared a single time. The chain joins TRBV2 to TRBJ1-5; D might be TRBD1 (6 bases). Germline lookup yields CDR1 SNHLY and CDR2 FYNNEI. The length of the CDR3 is 13 residues. The ends were cut back, 6 bases at V and 4 bases at J, with 10 bases in the middle. The CDR3 DNA sequence: TGTGCCAGCAGGGACAGAGGGAATCAGCCCCAGCATTTT. Translated, it gives CASRDRGNQPQHF.